These T cell receptor beta chains were read from a single sample in a study of OX40 agonist ivuxolimab in advanced cancers. Only in-frame clones appear in the TCRdb table, and some are missing; sequencing was by immunoSEQ multiplex PCR. The sample has about 64,000 clones; about 85% are singletons. Source: CD4+ or CD8+ T cells sorted from blood, taken in a trial of the OX40 agonist ivuxolimab. The receptors were sampled from an adult with an advanced solid tumor such as melanoma, head and neck, liver or kidney cancer. Both conserved end residues are part of each CDR3. The D gene is left open where the match is weak. Clone size is given for some rows only: seen once, a few or many times, or a class if the clone is expanded.

V,J,size,D,CDR3,DNA
TRBV30,TRBJ1-5,-,TRBD1,CAWSEGQYNQPQHF,TGTGCCTGGAGCGAGGGACAGTACAATCAGCCCCAGCATTTT
TRBV28,TRBJ1-5,-,-,CASRLISDQPQHF,TGTGCCAGCAGGCTTATCTCAGATCAGCCCCAGCATTTT
TRBV15,TRBJ1-5,-,-,CATSRGGGTGQPQHF,TGTGCCACCAGCAGAGGCGGTGGGACCGGCCAGCCCCAGCATTTT
TRBV7-3,TRBJ1-1,-,TRBD1,CASSLEYRGGGTEAFF,TGTGCCAGCAGCTTAGAGTACAGGGGTGGGGGCACTGAAGCTTTCTTT
TRBV6-1,TRBJ2-3,few,-,CASSVGLGNKAADTQYF,TGTGCCAGCAGTGTCGGTCTTGGAAATAAGGCTGCAGATACGCAGTATTTT
TRBV2,TRBJ1-3,-,-,CASRDSSGNTIYF,TGTGCCAGCAGGGACAGCTCTGGAAACACCATATATTTT
TRBV18,TRBJ2-1,-,-,CASSPPAGADSYNEQFF,TGTGCCAGCTCACCACCCGCCGGTGCAGACTCCTACAATGAGCAGTTCTTC
TRBV7-3,TRBJ1-1,-,-,CASSLGTENTEAFF,TGTGCCAGCTCCTTGGGGACTGAGAACACTGAAGCTTTCTTT
TRBV5-1,TRBJ2-1,-,TRBD1,CASSSVRTGGDEQFF,TGCGCCAGCAGCTCTGTCAGGACAGGGGGCGATGAGCAGTTCTTC
TRBV27,TRBJ2-5,-,TRBD1,CASSGKDRGFDETQYF,TGTGCCAGCAGTGGAAAGGACAGGGGTTTCGACGAGACCCAGTACTTC
TRBV4-3,TRBJ1-2,-,-,CASSQDREVGYTF,TGCGCCAGCAGCCAAGACAGGGAGGTGGGCTACACCTTC
TRBV5-4,TRBJ1-3,-,-,CASSSWGLSSGNTIYF,TGTGCCAGCAGCTCATGGGGTCTGAGCTCTGGAAACACCATATATTTT
TRBV2,TRBJ2-3,-,TRBD2,CAGSGGASADTQYF,TGTGCCGGTAGCGGGGGGGCCTCGGCAGATACGCAGTATTTT
TRBV5-6,TRBJ2-3,-,TRBD2,CASSSRTSGSLVTQYF,TGTGCCAGCAGCTCACGGACTAGCGGGAGTTTGGTTACGCAGTATTTT
TRBV27,TRBJ1-5,-,-,CASSLSGEGQPQHF,TGTGCCAGCAGTTTATCGGGGGAGGGTCAGCCCCAGCATTTT
TRBV10-3,TRBJ1-4,-,-,CAISESGVRYNEKLFF,TGTGCCATCAGTGAGTCGGGGGTCAGGTATAATGAAAAACTGTTTTTT
TRBV7-6,TRBJ2-1,-,-,CASSALIGALWFF,TGTGCCAGCAGCGCCCTGATTGGAGCTTTGTGGTTCTTC
TRBV27,TRBJ2-2,-,TRBD1,CASSLLNQGANTGELFF,TGTGCCAGCAGTTTACTGAATCAGGGGGCGAACACCGGGGAGCTGTTTTTT
TRBV28,TRBJ2-2,-,-,CASSRVGELFF,TGTGCCAGCAGCCGTGTCGGGGAGCTGTTTTTT
TRBV18,TRBJ2-1,-,-,CASSPQTTHNEQFF,TGTGCCAGCTCACCGCAGACTACCCACAATGAGCAGTTCTTC
TRBV19,TRBJ1-2,-,-,CASSIRDSYYGYTF,TGTGCCAGTAGCATCCGGGACTCCTACTATGGCTACACCTTC
TRBV6-6,TRBJ2-2,-,-,CASSYQTGGELFF,TGTGCCAGCAGTTACCAGACTGGCGGGGAGCTGTTTTTT
TRBV9,TRBJ2-1,few,-,CASSVEGGSYNEQFF,TGTGCCAGCAGCGTAGAAGGGGGCTCCTACAATGAGCAGTTCTTC
TRBV15,TRBJ1-5,-,TRBD1,CATSIGQGGQPQHF,TGTGCCACCAGCATAGGACAGGGGGGACAGCCCCAGCATTTT
TRBV30,TRBJ1-4,-,TRBD1,CAWSPGTADEKLFF,TGTGCCTGGAGTCCCGGGACAGCGGATGAAAAACTGTTTTTT
TRBV2,TRBJ1-2,-,-,CASSERQSRYGYTF,TGTGCCAGCAGTGAAAGGCAGTCCCGCTATGGCTACACCTTC
TRBV15,TRBJ1-1,once,TRBD1,CATSRGLPGQGGTEAFF,TGTGCCACCAGCAGAGGACTACCGGGACAGGGAGGCACTGAAGCTTTCTTT
TRBV5-4,TRBJ1-1,-,TRBD1,CASSFGQGTPRAFF,TGTGCCAGCAGCTTCGGACAGGGGACCCCCAGGGCTTTCTTT